This T cell receptor (beta chain) comes out of a study of blood T cell repertoires in COVID-19. This clone was seen a few times. The Seattle patients, enrolled during active infection, were followed longitudinally. In the original processing: Amplified reference gene primers provided the basis for estimating nucleated cell counts. The protocol was immunoSEQ multiplex PCR, while the TCRdb copy is restricted to in-frame clones and leaves out a portion. The D gene and trimming were derived from the DNA, and the V and J assignments and clone size from that table. Of 450,000 or so clones detected, 75% to 90% appear once; the ten largest clones hold over 0.7%. This CDR3 is built from 18 residues. V gave up 6 bases and J gave up 4 bases; unmatched junction bases: 9. Germline V CDR1 and CDR2: LGHNT, FRNRAP.

This receptor was obtained from a man between 18 and 29 years old with COVID-19, enrolled during active disease. The V and J genes are TRBV12-5 and TRBJ2-1; 16 bases agree with TRBD2. The sequencing sample was made of peripheral blood. The CDR3 loop is CASGPRGLAGGRYNEQFF. DNA for the CDR3: TGTGCTAGTGGCCCTCGGGGACTAGCGGGGGGGCGGTACAATGAGCAGTTCTTC.